One and the same sample provided the 3 T cell receptor beta chains below, sequenced in a study of T cell responses to AZD1222 COVID-19 vaccine. The method was immunoSEQ multiplex PCR; TCRdb's version includes in-frame clones alone and lacks a portion of them. The table shows some 170,000 clones, with approximately 90% occurring only once. The starting material was peripheral blood, obtained 28 days after the second AZD1222 dose. Source of these receptors: an adult who received the AZD1222 COVID-19 vaccine.

This clone has a single count. The chain couples TRBV12-3 or TRBV12-4 to TRBJ1-1; no clear D. Trimming took 4 bases from V and 4 from J, leaving 7 bases between them. The CDR3 length is 12 residues. The CDR3: CASSWSRTEAFF. CDR3 bases: TGTGCCAGCAGTTGGTCCCGCACTGAAGCTTTCTTT.

This chain connects TRBV18 to TRBJ2-1, with D possibly being TRBD2 (6 bases). Germline loops: CDR1 KGHSH, CDR2 LQKENI. The CDR3 covers 14 residues. The germline V and J ends were trimmed by 5 bases and 0 bases, with 8 bases remaining between them. CDR3: CASSGTRSYNEQFF. DNA of the CDR3: TGTGCCAGCTCAGGGACTCGCTCCTACAATGAGCAGTTCTTC.

The chain joins TRBV5-1 to TRBJ2-7; D is possibly TRBD2 (5 bases). Germline V gene data show CDR1 as SGHRS and CDR2 as YFSETQ. The CDR3 consists of 14 residues. V was trimmed by 0 bases and J by 3 bases, leaving 10 bases between them. CDR3 nucleotides: TGCGCCAGCAGCTTGGCGGGAATCTACTACGAGCAGTACTTC. Encoded protein: CASSLAGIYYEQYF.